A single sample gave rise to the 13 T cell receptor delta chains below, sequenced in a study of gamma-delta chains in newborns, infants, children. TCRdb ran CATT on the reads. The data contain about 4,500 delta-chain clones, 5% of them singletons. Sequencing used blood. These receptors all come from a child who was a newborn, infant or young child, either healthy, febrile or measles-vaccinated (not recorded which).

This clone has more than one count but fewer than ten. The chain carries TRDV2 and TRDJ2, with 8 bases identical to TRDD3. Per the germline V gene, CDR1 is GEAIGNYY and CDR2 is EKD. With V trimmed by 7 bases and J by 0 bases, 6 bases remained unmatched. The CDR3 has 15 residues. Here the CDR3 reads CACVLGGALTAQLFF. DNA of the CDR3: TGTGCCTGCGTACTGGGGGGAGCTTTGACAGCACAACTCTTCTTT.

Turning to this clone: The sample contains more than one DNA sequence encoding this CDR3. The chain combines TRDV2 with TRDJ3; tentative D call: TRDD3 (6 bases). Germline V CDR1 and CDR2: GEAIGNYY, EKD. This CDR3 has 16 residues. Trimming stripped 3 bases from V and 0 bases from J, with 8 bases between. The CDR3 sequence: CACDRLGSWDTRQMFF. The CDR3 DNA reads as TGTGCCTGTGACCGACTGGGCTCCTGGGACACCCGACAGATGTTTTTC.

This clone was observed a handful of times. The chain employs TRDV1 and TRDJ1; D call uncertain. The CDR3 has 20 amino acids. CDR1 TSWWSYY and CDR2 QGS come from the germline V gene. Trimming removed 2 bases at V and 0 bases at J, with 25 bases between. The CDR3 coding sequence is TGTGCTCTTGGGGAATCTGTGGTCCTCCGAGTACTGCCGTACACCGATAAACTCATCTTT. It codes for CALGESVVLRVLPYTDKLIF.

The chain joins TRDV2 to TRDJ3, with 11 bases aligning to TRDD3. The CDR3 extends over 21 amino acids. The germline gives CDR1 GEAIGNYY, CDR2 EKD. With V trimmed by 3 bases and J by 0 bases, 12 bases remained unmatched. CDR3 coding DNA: TGTGCCTGTGACTCTGCATACTGGGGGATAGAGAGCTCCTGGGACACCCGACAGATGTTTTTC. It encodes CACDSAYWGIESSWDTRQMFF.

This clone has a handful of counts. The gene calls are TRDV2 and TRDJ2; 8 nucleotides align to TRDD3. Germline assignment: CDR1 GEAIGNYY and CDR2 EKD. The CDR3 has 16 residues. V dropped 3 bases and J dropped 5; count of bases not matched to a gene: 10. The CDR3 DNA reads TGTGCCTGTGACCCTGTGCTGGGGGAGCTTACAGCACAACTCTTCTTT. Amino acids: CACDPVLGELTAQLFF.

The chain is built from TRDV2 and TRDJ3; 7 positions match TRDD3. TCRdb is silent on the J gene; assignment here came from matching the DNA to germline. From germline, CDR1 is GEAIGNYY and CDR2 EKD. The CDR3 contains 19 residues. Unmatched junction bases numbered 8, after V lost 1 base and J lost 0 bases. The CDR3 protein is CACDTGGSCDSWDTRQMFF. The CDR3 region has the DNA TGTGCCTGTGACACTGGGGGAAGTTGCGACTCCTGGGACACCCGACAGATGTTTTTC.

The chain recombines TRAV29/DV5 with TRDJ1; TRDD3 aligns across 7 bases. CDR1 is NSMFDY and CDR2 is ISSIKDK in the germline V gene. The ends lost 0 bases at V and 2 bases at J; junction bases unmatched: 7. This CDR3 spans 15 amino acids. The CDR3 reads CAASGSGGPTDKLIF. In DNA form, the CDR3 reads TGTGCAGCAAGCGGGTCTGGGGGTCCAACCGATAAACTCATCTTT.

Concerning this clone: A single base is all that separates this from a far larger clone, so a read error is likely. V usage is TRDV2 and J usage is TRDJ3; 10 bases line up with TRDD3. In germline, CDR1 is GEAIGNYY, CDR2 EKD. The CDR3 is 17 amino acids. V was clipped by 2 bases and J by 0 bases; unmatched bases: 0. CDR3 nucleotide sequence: TGTGCCTGTGACAACTGGGGGATCTCCTGGGACACCCGACAGATGTTTTTC. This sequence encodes CACDNWGISWDTRQMFF.

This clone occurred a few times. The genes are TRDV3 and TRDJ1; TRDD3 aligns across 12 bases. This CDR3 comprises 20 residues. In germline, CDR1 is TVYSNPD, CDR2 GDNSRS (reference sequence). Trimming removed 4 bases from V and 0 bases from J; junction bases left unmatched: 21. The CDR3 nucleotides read TGTGCCTCTCCCTTCCTACGGGGTACTGGGGGATACACTTACACCGATAAACTCATCTTT. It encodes CASPFLRGTGGYTYTDKLIF.

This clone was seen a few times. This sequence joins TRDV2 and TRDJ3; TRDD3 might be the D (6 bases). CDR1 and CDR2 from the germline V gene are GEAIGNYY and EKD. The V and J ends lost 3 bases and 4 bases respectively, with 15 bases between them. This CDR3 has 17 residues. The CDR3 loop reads CACDPVLGGWDTRQMFF. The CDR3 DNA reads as TGTGCCTGTGACCCCGTACTGGGTGGTTGGGACACCCGACAGATGTTTTTC.

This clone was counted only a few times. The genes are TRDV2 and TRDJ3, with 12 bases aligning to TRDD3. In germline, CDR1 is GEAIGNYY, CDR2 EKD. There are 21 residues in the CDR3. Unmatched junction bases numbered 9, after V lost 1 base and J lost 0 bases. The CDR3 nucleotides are TGTGCCTGTGACACACTGGGGGATACTGGGGGTATCTCCTGGGACACCCGACAGATGTTTTTC. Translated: CACDTLGDTGGISWDTRQMFF.

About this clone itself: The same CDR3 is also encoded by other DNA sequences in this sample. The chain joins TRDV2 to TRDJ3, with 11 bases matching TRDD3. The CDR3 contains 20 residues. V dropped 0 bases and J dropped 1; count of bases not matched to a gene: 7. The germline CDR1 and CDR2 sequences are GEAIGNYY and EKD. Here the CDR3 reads CACDTVMGDTLSWDTRQMFF. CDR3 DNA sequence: TGTGCCTGTGACACCGTGATGGGGGATACGCTTTCCTGGGACACCCGACAGATGTTTTTC.

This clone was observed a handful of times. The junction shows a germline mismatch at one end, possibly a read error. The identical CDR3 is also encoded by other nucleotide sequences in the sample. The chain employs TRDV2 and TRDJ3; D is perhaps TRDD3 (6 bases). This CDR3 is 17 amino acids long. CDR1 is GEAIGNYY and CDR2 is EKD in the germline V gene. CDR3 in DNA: TGCGCCTGTGACACCGCGGGGATTTCCTGGGACACCCGACAGATGTTTTTC. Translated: CACDTAGISWDTRQMFF.